The TCR beta chain under discussion was sequenced for a study of T cells in Graves' hyperthyroidism and ophthalmopathy. Hyperthyroidism patients were newly diagnosed, had disease duration under 2 months, and were aged 18 to 65 years. In regard to this clonotype: Its antigen is currently unknown.

The CDR3 consists of 16 residues. Deletions cut 1 base from V and 0 bases from J, with 8 bases between. Germline CDR1 SGHRS, CDR2 YFSETQ. Regarding the study as a whole: Most thyroid clonotypes expanded above 0.001 appeared in blood too. The model identified upcoming ophthalmopathy a median approximately six months ahead of onset.

TCR beta CDR3 regions were amplified from RNA transcripts. HTBI primers drove first-round RT-PCR of the TCR CDR3. TCRdb ran MiXCR on the multiplex PCR reads and lists one entry per CDR3 protein. The sample shows 600,000 to 750,000 distinct CDR3 sequences, approximately 15% of them seen only once. This sequence was found in a man aged 45-65 years with Graves' hyperthyroidism. The rearrangement links TRBV5-1 to TRBJ1-6; D remains ambiguous. Sequences were obtained from blood. The CDR3 protein is CASSLYDYSYNSPLHF. CDR3 sequence (DNA): TGCGCCAGCAGCTTGTACGATTACTCCTATAATTCACCCCTCCACTTT.